This passage covers 23 T cell receptor beta chains from one sample sequenced in a study of blood T cell repertoires in COVID-19. Profiling relied on immunoSEQ multiplex PCR, and the TCRdb table lists in-frame clones only, not all of them. The table records some 270,000 clones, 86% of them present only once. The sequenced material came from peripheral blood. The receptors were gathered from an elderly woman with COVID-19, enrolled during active disease.

The gene calls are TRBV7-3 and TRBJ1-1; D perhaps matches TRBD1 (5 bases). V gave up 5 bases and J gave up 4 bases, with 11 bases separating them. The germline gives CDR1 SGHTA, CDR2 FQGTGA. CDR3 length equals 13 residues. DNA of the CDR3: TGTGCCAGCAGCCCGCAGGGCGGCACTGAAGCTTTCTTT. It encodes CASSPQGGTEAFF.

The CDR3 loop reads CSASTGVGYTF. The CDR3 nucleotides are TGCAGTGCTAGTACAGGGGTAGGCTACACCTTC. The J gene is TRBJ1-2, the V gene TRBV20-1, with 7 nucleotides matching TRBD1. CDR3 length: 11 residues. The ends lost 3 bases at V and 8 bases at J; junction bases unmatched: 3. Germline V CDR1 and CDR2: DFQATT, SNEGSKA (reference sequence).

The V and J genes are TRBV7-2 and TRBJ1-1; D not certain. Germline V gene lookup returns CDR1 SGHTA and CDR2 FQGNSA. Trimming removed 1 base from V and 2 bases from J, with 11 bases in between. The CDR3 has 15 amino acids. CDR3 loop: CASSLDNTANTEAFF. CDR3 coding DNA: TGTGCCAGCAGCTTAGATAATACAGCTAACACTGAAGCTTTCTTT.

The rearrangement uses TRBV28 and TRBJ1-1; possibly TRBD1 for D (5 bases). V shed 5 bases and J shed 11 bases, with 30 bases lying between them. The CDR3 is 17 amino acids. Germline loops: CDR1 MDHEN, CDR2 SYDVKM. The CDR3 here is CASSTSPGAGRRIEAFF. The CDR3 region has the DNA TGTGCCAGCAGTACTTCCCCTGGGGCAGGTAGAAGAATAGAGGCTTTCTTT.

The chain has TRBV14 and TRBJ1-3; tentative D call: TRBD1 (6 bases). V lost 4 bases and J lost 0, with 10 bases in between. There are 15 residues in the CDR3. Looked up from germline, CDR1 is SGHDN and CDR2 is FVKESK. The CDR3 region has the DNA TGTGCCAGCAGCCCAACAGGGTTCTCTGGAAACACCATATATTTT. Translating it yields CASSPTGFSGNTIYF.

This clone appeared a few times. The rearrangement links TRBV19 to TRBJ1-6, with D perhaps matching TRBD1 (6 bases). The V and J ends lost 1 base and 9 bases respectively, with 10 bases between them. The CDR3 has 14 amino acids. The germline V gene has CDR1 LNHDA and CDR2 SQIVND (reference sequence). The chain's CDR3 is CASSIGDTFSPLHF. In DNA, the CDR3 is TGTGCCAGTAGTATAGGGGACACCTTTTCACCCCTCCACTTT.

In this sample, this clone turned up a few times. The chain combines TRBV4-1 with TRBJ2-3; no definite D call. Germline-derived CDR1 and CDR2 are MGHRA and YSYEKL. Trimming left V 2 bases short and J 0 bases short, with 9 bases between. The CDR3 runs to 15 residues. The CDR3 DNA follows: TGCGCCAGCAGCCAATTGGGCCTTAGCACAGATACGCAGTATTTT. Protein product: CASSQLGLSTDTQYF.

As DNA, the CDR3 is TGTGCCAGCAGCGTAAACGGGGGAGGCTACACCTTC. Translated: CASSVNGGGYTF. The chain has TRBV9 and TRBJ1-2, with D possibly TRBD1 on 5 matching bases. This CDR3 spans 12 amino acids. Germline V gene sequence: CDR1 SGDLS, CDR2 YYNGEE. V lost 1 base to trimming and J lost 8 bases, with 9 bases between them. Variable domain in full (rest from reference TRBV9 and TRBJ1-2): DSGVTQTPKHLITATGQRVTLRCSPRSGDLSVYWYQQSLDQGLQFLIQYYNGEERAKGNILERFSAQQFPDLHSELNLSSLELGDSALYFCASSVNGGGYTFGSGTRLTVV.

The V call is TRBV10-2, the J call TRBJ2-1, with 7 bases that match TRBD1. Germline CDR1 reads WSHSY; CDR2 reads SAAADI. The CDR3 contains 13 residues. V shed 9 bases, J shed 8 bases, and the junction held 10 bases outside the gene matches. The CDR3 nucleotides read TGCGCCAGTCGGGACAGACCTCTGGATGAGCAGTTCTTC. It encodes CASRDRPLDEQFF.

The gene calls are TRBV3-1 (or the pseudogene TRBV3-2) and TRBJ1-2; possible D gene TRBD1, 6 bases. Germline values: CDR1 LGHDT, CDR2 YNNKEL (reference sequence). CDR3 length equals 14 residues. V gave up 1 base and J gave up 1 base, with 7 bases separating them. The CDR3 DNA follows: TGTGCCAGCAGCCAAGGCAGGGGTAACTATGGCTACACCTTC. This sequence encodes CASSQGRGNYGYTF.

The rearrangement links TRBV27 to TRBJ2-5, with 8 nucleotides matching TRBD2. After removal of 3 bases from V and 8 bases from J, the junction contained 11 bases not matched to a gene. This CDR3 is 15 amino acids long. CDR1 is MNHEY and CDR2 is SMNVEV in the germline V gene (reference sequence). CDR3 bases: TGTGCCAGCAGTTTGAAGGGAGCGGGGGACAAAACCCAGTACTTC. Protein: CASSLKGAGDKTQYF.

The V call is TRBV29-1, the J call TRBJ2-4; D remains unclear. Trimming removed 8 bases from V and 0 bases from J, with 11 bases in between. This CDR3 has 13 residues. Germline V gene lookup returns CDR1 SQVTM and CDR2 ANQGSEA. This CDR3 is CSSTDLAKNIQYF. DNA for the CDR3: TGCAGCTCAACAGATCTAGCCAAAAACATTCAGTACTTC. The full variable domain, in which reference TRBV29-1 and TRBJ2-4 provide the parts outside the CDR3, is SAVISQKPSRDICQRGTSLTIQCQVDSQVTMMFWYRQQPGQSLTLIATANQGSEATYESGFVIDKFPISRPNLTFSTLTVSNMSPEDSSIYLCSSTDLAKNIQYFGAGTRLSVL.

The chain combines TRBV18 with TRBJ1-4; 8 bases map to TRBD1. Germline V gives CDR1 KGHSH, CDR2 LQKENI. J was trimmed by 4 bases and V by 6 bases; bases with no gene match: 10. The CDR3 sequence is 16 residues long. This CDR3 reads CASSRPGQELNEKLFF. The CDR3, as DNA: TGTGCCAGCTCTCGGCCGGGACAGGAGCTTAATGAAAAACTGTTTTTT.

The chain joins TRBV6-5 to TRBJ1-2; D uncertain. This CDR3 contains 14 residues. V lost 0 bases and J 2 bases, leaving 7 bases between the germline ends. Per germline, CDR1 MNHEY and CDR2 SVGAGI. DNA of the CDR3: TGTGCCAGCAGTTACTCCGGAGGAAACTATGGCTACACCTTC. It translates to CASSYSGGNYGYTF.

V usage is TRBV6-5 and J usage is TRBJ2-1; TRBD2 agrees at 7 bases. This CDR3 has 15 amino acids. J was trimmed by 4 bases and V by 7 bases; bases with no gene match: 10. Looked up from germline, CDR1 is MNHEY and CDR2 is SVGAGI. The CDR3 loop reads CASIPTGGSYNEQFF. Here the CDR3 DNA reads TGTGCCAGCATTCCCACGGGGGGTTCTTACAATGAGCAGTTCTTC.

CDR3 loop: CSVATKNTEAFF. The CDR3 DNA is TGCAGCGTTGCTACCAAGAACACTGAAGCTTTCTTT. V is TRBV29-1 and J is TRBJ1-1, with D unclear. Germline lookup yields CDR1 SQVTM and CDR2 ANQGSEA. CDR3 length equals 12 residues. V lost 4 bases, J lost 1 base, and 7 bases lay in between.

The chain recombines TRBV7-6 with TRBJ1-1; 9 bases are shared with TRBD1. This CDR3 is 12 amino acids long. The ends lost 5 bases at V and 7 bases at J; junction bases unmatched: 2. Germline V gene lookup returns CDR1 SGHVS and CDR2 FNYEAQ. The CDR3 here is CASSRTGVEAFF. The CDR3 region has the DNA TGTGCCAGCAGCAGGACAGGGGTTGAAGCTTTCTTT.

The chain couples TRBV2 to TRBJ2-5; 10 nucleotides agree with TRBD1. Germline loops: CDR1 SNHLY, CDR2 FYNNEI. The CDR3 is made up of 14 amino acids. V gave up 4 bases and J gave up 3 bases; unmatched junction bases: 2. The CDR3 nucleotides read TGTGCCAGCAGTGGGACAGGGGGAAAAGAGACCCAGTACTTC. Protein: CASSGTGGKETQYF.

This rearrangement joins TRBV28 to TRBJ2-2, with D possibly TRBD1 on 6 matching bases. V was trimmed by 3 bases and J by 7 bases, leaving 18 bases between them. The germline V gene has CDR1 MDHEN and CDR2 SYDVKM. This CDR3 has 16 residues. Written as DNA, the CDR3 is TGTGCCAGCAGTTTCCCGGGGCAGGGGCGCCTCGGGGAGCTGTTTTTT. Translated, it gives CASSFPGQGRLGELFF.

In nucleotides, the CDR3 is TGTGCCAGCAGCTTAGAAGGGCTAGCGGGGACAGATACGCAGTATTTT. Protein: CASSLEGLAGTDTQYF. The chain recombines TRBV7-8 with TRBJ2-3; 9 bases are a match to TRBD2. This CDR3 has 16 amino acids. CDR1 SGHVS and CDR2 FQNEAQ come from the germline V gene. Trimming at V came to 1 base and at J to 3 bases, leaving 5 bases not matched to a gene.

The chain uses TRBV6-2 or TRBV6-3 and TRBJ2-1; perhaps TRBD2 as D (7 bases). Looked up from germline, CDR1 is MNHEY and CDR2 is SVGEGT. The length of the CDR3 is 15 residues. The V end lost 4 bases, the J end lost 4 bases, and 14 bases lay between the germline ends. CDR3 DNA: TGTGCCAGCAGTTCCCCGCGGGGGCAATACAATGAGCAGTTCTTC. Residues: CASSSPRGQYNEQFF.

This clone was recorded once. This chain uses TRBV30 with TRBJ2-1; 13 bases align to TRBD2. Germline V lookup: CDR1 GTSNPN, CDR2 SVGIG (reference sequence). This CDR3 is built from 18 residues. V shed 2 bases, J shed 4 bases, and the junction held 11 bases outside the gene matches. CDR3 DNA sequence: TGTGCCTGGAGTACCAGACTAGCGGGGGGTCTCCCTTACAATGAGCAGTTCTTC. Its translation is CAWSTRLAGGLPYNEQFF. The entire variable domain, with the rest obtained from reference TRBV30 and TRBJ2-1, is as follows: SQTIHQWPATLVQPVGSPLSLECTVEGTSNPNLYWYRQAAGRGLQLLFYSVGIGQISSEVPQNLSASRPQDRQFILSSKKLLLSDSGFYLCAWSTRLAGGLPYNEQFFGPGTRLTVL.

The rearrangement links TRBV5-1 to TRBJ1-2; 9 positions agree with TRBD1. The CDR3 runs 14 residues. The V and J ends lost 3 bases and 2 bases, in that order; junction bases with no gene match: 2. Germline loops: CDR1 SGHRS, CDR2 YFSETQ. As DNA, the CDR3 is TGCGCCAGCAGCTCCACAGGGGGCAACTATGGCTACACCTTC. This sequence encodes CASSSTGGNYGYTF.